The 6 T cell receptor beta chains listed next were all sequenced from one sample in a study of blood T cell repertoires in COVID-19. Assay used: immunoSEQ multiplex PCR; TCRdb lists only in-frame clones, some missing. The sample comprises about 440,000 clones, roughly 87% of which are singletons, and nearly 2% rests with the top ten. The sample consisted of PBMCs or T cells enriched from blood (not recorded which). The receptors come from a woman in her late teens or twenties with acute COVID-19.

The DNA of the CDR3 is TGCGCCAGCAGCCTCACTGAAAGGGGGCGGGAGGGACAGTTCTTC. It encodes CASSLTERGREGQFF. The rearrangement links TRBV4-3 to TRBJ2-1; TRBD2 matches at 9 bases. Germline CDR1 is LGHNA and CDR2 is YSLEER. The ends lost 4 bases at V and 13 bases at J; junction bases unmatched: 14. The CDR3 sequence is 15 residues long.

The count of this clone is one. The chain joins TRBV7-8 to TRBJ1-2, with D perhaps matching TRBD1 (5 bases). The CDR3 runs 13 residues. Per germline, CDR1 SGHVS and CDR2 FQNEAQ. Trimming pared 0 bases from V and 4 bases from J, leaving 6 bases between. CDR3 loop: CASSLAGGYGYTF. The CDR3 region has the DNA TGTGCCAGCAGCTTAGCCGGGGGCTATGGCTACACCTTC.

This chain connects TRBV2 to TRBJ2-4; tentative D call: TRBD1 (6 bases). Trimming cost V 7 bases and J 1 base, with 11 bases left between them. The germline V gene has CDR1 SNHLY and CDR2 FYNNEI. The length of the CDR3 is 14 residues. The CDR3 sequence: CASTRQAAKNIQYF. CDR3 bases: TGTGCCAGCACCAGACAGGCGGCCAAAAACATTCAGTACTTC.

The DNA for the CDR3 is TGCAGCGTTGACCCGTCCGGGTACACCTTC. Translating gives CSVDPSGYTF. The rearrangement links TRBV29-1 to TRBJ1-2; D not resolved. Germline V gene data show CDR1 as SQVTM and CDR2 as ANQGSEA. This CDR3 has 10 amino acids. Trimming took off 3 bases at V and 11 bases at J, with 10 bases between the two ends.

This chain uses TRBV14 with TRBJ2-1; D remains ambiguous. CDR1 and CDR2 from the germline V gene are SGHDN and FVKESK. The CDR3 consists of 12 residues. The V gene lost 3 bases and the J gene lost 7 bases, with 7 bases spanning the gap. This CDR3 reads CASSHPLNEQFF. Written as DNA, the CDR3 is TGTGCCAGCAGCCACCCCCTTAATGAGCAGTTCTTC.

This chain links TRBV4-1 with TRBJ2-7; TRBD2 agrees at 9 bases. Germline CDR1 MGHRA, CDR2 YSYEKL. The CDR3 has 16 residues. The V segment lost 1 base and the J segment 3 bases; nucleotides outside the gene matches: 7. In DNA, the CDR3 is TGCGCCAGCAGCCAAGGTACCGGCGGGGGGGTCTACGAGCAGTACTTC. Its translation is CASSQGTGGGVYEQYF.